The entry below describes one T cell receptor beta chain. Its antigen is unknown. The germline V gene encodes CDR1 MGHRA and CDR2 YSYEKL. CDR3 length equals 15 residues. V lost 1 base to trimming and J lost 6 bases; unmatched junction nucleotides: 4. Primers for the PCR totalled 60 Vbeta and 13 Jbeta. Sequenced by immunoSEQ multiplex PCR; TCRdb stores in-frame clones only, minus some. The sample lists approximately 220,000 clones; roughly 85% were seen once. The data originate from a study of cytomegalovirus exposure and HLA in healthy donors. Study summary: The roughly 120 million unique TCR beta sequences, from 150 million to 200 million T cells, were found by an earlier analysis.

Broader study findings: A few CMV-associated chains were confirmed in vitro to be specific for CMV antigens. A later look showed TCR association rates differing by HLA locus, highest for DRB1 and lowest for HLA-C. Later, an analysis found that common viral pathogens appeared to be linked with several of the most significant clusters.

The sample comprised PBMCs. The chain combines TRBV4-1 with TRBJ2-3, with 10 nucleotides matching TRBD1. The sequence came from a male donor in good health and CMV-seronegative. As DNA, the CDR3 is TGCGCCAGCAGCCAAGGACAGGGGGCATTGGATACGCAGTATTTT. The encoded protein is CASSQGQGALDTQYF.